These 15 T cell receptor beta chains were all obtained from the same sample, sequenced in a study of blood T cell repertoires in COVID-19. Here immunoSEQ multiplex PCR was the method, and the copy in TCRdb shows in-frame clones only, minus some. The table lists approximately 170,000 clones, about 83% of them singletons. The sequenced sample consisted of peripheral blood. The source is a woman of 80 years or more with COVID-19, enrolled during active disease.

The chain uses TRBV2 and TRBJ2-2; D unresolved. Between the trimmed V and J ends, which lost 6 bases and 7 bases, there was a span of 6 bases. CDR1 is SNHLY, CDR2 FYNNEI, per germline. CDR3 length: 11 residues. CDR3 nucleotide sequence: TGTGCCAGCAGGAGTAGCGGGGAGCTGTTTTTT. Amino acid sequence: CASRSSGELFF.

The chain links TRBV29-1 to TRBJ2-1; TRBD1 agrees at 9 bases. CDR1 and CDR2 (germline): SQVTM, ANQGSEA. The junction had 5 bases not matched to a gene; V was cut back by 7 bases and J by 7 bases. The CDR3 spans 12 residues. The CDR3 DNA reads TGCAGCGCCAGGACAGGGGTAAATGAGCAGTTCTTC. It encodes CSARTGVNEQFF.

The chain couples TRBV7-2 to TRBJ2-5; 8 nucleotides agree with TRBD1. V was clipped by 5 bases and J by 4 bases; unmatched bases: 3. Germline-derived CDR1 and CDR2 are SGHTA and FQGNSA. This CDR3 has 13 amino acids. CDR3 sequence reads: CASSNTGGETQYF. Written as DNA, the CDR3 is TGTGCCAGCAGCAATACAGGGGGAGAGACCCAGTACTTC.

The chain carries TRBV5-4 and TRBJ1-6; 8 bases fit TRBD1. There are 16 residues in the CDR3. The V segment lost 6 bases and the J segment 9 bases; nucleotides outside the gene matches: 14. Germline V CDR1 and CDR2: SGHNT, YYREEE (reference sequence). CDR3 sequence: CASNLQGATLVSPLHF. In DNA form, the CDR3 reads TGTGCCAGCAACCTCCAGGGGGCGACTTTGGTTTCACCCCTCCACTTT. Looking up the rest from reference TRBV5-4 and TRBJ1-6 gives the full variable domain: ETGVTQSPTHLIKTRGQQVTLRCSSQSGHNTVSWYQQALGQGPQFIFQYYREEENGRGNFPPRFSGLQFPNYSSELNVNALELDDSALYLCASNLQGATLVSPLHFGNGTRLTVT.

This clone has only one observation. This chain connects TRBV6-2 or TRBV6-3 to TRBJ1-2; 11 bases match TRBD1. Germline V gene sequence: CDR1 MNHEY, CDR2 SVGEGT. Trimming cost V 0 bases and J 6 bases; bases outside gene matches: 12. This CDR3 has 18 amino acids. Here the CDR3 reads CASSYSISRGQGADGYTF. CDR3 DNA sequence: TGTGCCAGCAGTTACTCGATTTCGCGCGGACAGGGGGCGGATGGCTACACCTTC.

V gene TRBV5-1 combines with J gene TRBJ2-2, with TRBD2 matching over 10 bases. V dropped 0 bases and J dropped 2; count of bases not matched to a gene: 4. There are 17 residues in the CDR3. Germline V gene data show CDR1 as SGHRS and CDR2 as YFSETQ. This CDR3 reads CASSLGVAGGNTGELFF. The CDR3 nucleotides read TGCGCCAGCAGCTTGGGAGTAGCGGGAGGTAACACCGGGGAGCTGTTTTTT.

The chain recombines TRBV19 with TRBJ1-1; TRBD1 is a possible D gene (5 bases). The germline CDR1 and CDR2 sequences are LNHDA and SQIVND (reference sequence). The CDR3 is 13 amino acids. The ends were cut back, 1 base at V and 8 bases at J, with 11 bases in the middle. The CDR3 coding sequence is TGTGCCAGTAGTATAGGGGGGAGGGTAGAAGCTTTCTTT. Protein: CASSIGGRVEAFF.

The chain uses TRBV3-1 (or the pseudogene TRBV3-2) and TRBJ2-7; D is unresolved. The germline V gene encodes CDR1 LGHDT and CDR2 YNNKEL (reference sequence). V lost 1 base and J lost 0, with 13 bases in between. There are 16 residues in the CDR3. CDR3 nucleotide sequence: TGTGCCAGCAGCCAAGGACGCAGGCCAGCCTCCTACGAGCAGTACTTC. It translates to CASSQGRRPASYEQYF.

The V call is TRBV18, the J call TRBJ2-7, with D tentatively TRBD1 (5 bases). CDR1 and CDR2 from the germline V gene are KGHSH and LQKENI. The CDR3 length is 13 residues. Trimming cost V 3 bases and J 3 bases, with 9 bases left between them. The chain's CDR3 is CASSPLGDYEQYF. CDR3 in DNA: TGTGCCAGCTCACCCTTAGGGGACTACGAGCAGTACTTC. The full variable domain, rest sourced from reference TRBV18 and TRBJ2-7, is NAGVMQNPRHLVRRRGQEARLRCSPMKGHSHVYWYRQLPEEGLKFMVYLQKENIIDESGMPKERFSAEFPKEGPSILRIQQVVRGDSAAYFCASSPLGDYEQYFGPGTRLTVT.

The chain joins TRBV19 to TRBJ2-5; the D gene is possibly TRBD2 (6 bases). The V gene's germline CDR1 is LNHDA and CDR2 SQIVND (reference sequence). The CDR3 has 13 residues. Trimming shortened V by 10 bases and J by 5 bases, and 17 bases separated the two germline ends. The CDR3 loop is CATRRGFGETQYF. The CDR3 DNA follows: TGTGCCACCAGGCGGGGATTTGGGGAGACCCAGTACTTC.

This clone was detected only a few times. The rearrangement joins TRBV28 to TRBJ2-7, with 10 bases aligning to TRBD2. The V segment lost 5 bases and the J segment 3 bases; nucleotides outside the gene matches: 4. Germline CDR1 is MDHEN and CDR2 is SYDVKM. This CDR3 contains 14 residues. The CDR3 DNA reads as TGTGCCAGCAGTATAGCGGGAGGTATCTACGAGCAGTACTTC. It is translated as CASSIAGGIYEQYF.

V and J are TRBV5-1 and TRBJ2-1, with a possible D match to TRBD2 (6 bases). The V end was cut by 4 bases, the J end by 7 bases, with 15 bases between. The CDR3 runs 14 residues. Germline CDR1 SGHRS, CDR2 YFSETQ. The CDR3 loop reads CASSRLVSANEQFF. Written as DNA, the CDR3 is TGCGCCAGCAGCCGACTAGTATCGGCTAATGAGCAGTTCTTC.

The rearrangement links TRBV9 to TRBJ2-7, with no clear D. V lost 7 bases, J lost 6 bases, and 14 bases lay in between. This CDR3 spans 12 amino acids. Germline V gives CDR1 SGDLS, CDR2 YYNGEE. The CDR3 loop reads CASGRRNGEQYF. The CDR3 region has the DNA TGTGCCAGCGGTAGGCGGAACGGCGAGCAGTACTTC.

V and J are TRBV7-2 and TRBJ1-1; D unresolved. The ends were cut back, 6 bases at V and 1 base at J, with 9 bases in the middle. The CDR3 sequence is 13 residues long. In germline, CDR1 is SGHTA, CDR2 FQGNSA. CDR3 bases: TGTGCCAGCAGGGCACAGCAGAACACTGAAGCTTTCTTT. Encoded protein: CASRAQQNTEAFF.

V is TRBV28 and J is TRBJ1-4, with TRBD1 identical over 7 bases. The CDR3 loop spans 14 amino acids. The germline V gene encodes CDR1 MDHEN and CDR2 SYDVKM. The ends lost 5 bases at V and 4 bases at J; junction bases unmatched: 4. In DNA, the CDR3 is TGTGCCAGCAGTACGGGACAGTTTAATGAAAAACTGTTTTTT. Translating gives CASSTGQFNEKLFF.